These 29 T cell receptor beta chains share one sample of origin, sequenced in a study of T cell responses to AZD1222 COVID-19 vaccine. Profiling relied on immunoSEQ multiplex PCR, and the TCRdb table lists in-frame clones only, not all of them. This table has some 150,000 clones, roughly 88% appearing once. The specimen comprised peripheral blood, sampled 28 days after the second dose of the MenACWY control vaccine. Every receptor here comes from an adult who received the MenACWY meningococcal vaccine as a control.

Turning to this clone: The junction shows a germline mismatch at one end, possibly a read error. The chain joins TRBV2 to TRBJ1-6; D gene ambiguous. This CDR3 spans 13 amino acids. From germline, CDR1 is SNHLY and CDR2 FYNNEI. The CDR3 region has the DNA TGTGCCCGCAGGTCCCCGCCTAATTCACCCCTCCACTTT. This codes for CARRSPPNSPLHF.

On this clone itself: At one boundary the junction diverges from the germline segment, which might be a read error. The V gene is TRBV13, the J gene TRBJ2-7; no firm D call. CDR1 is PRHDT, CDR2 FYEKMQ, per germline (reference sequence). This CDR3 is built from 13 residues. The CDR3 reads CASSPGRAYKQYF. The CDR3 region has the DNA TGTGCCAGCAGCCCCGGACGGGCCTACAAGCAGTACTTC.

The chain recombines TRBV5-1 with TRBJ2-7; 12 bases are a match to TRBD2. V was pared by 4 bases and J by 2 bases, with 1 base of the junction left unmatched. Germline CDR1 is SGHRS and CDR2 is YFSETQ. The CDR3 is made up of 14 amino acids. DNA of the CDR3: TGCGCCAGCAGCCGGACTAGCGGGACCTACGAGCAGTACTTC. Its translation: CASSRTSGTYEQYF.

The CDR3 region is CASSIGPRGSWELFF. DNA for the CDR3: TGTGCCAGTAGTATAGGCCCTAGAGGCAGCTGGGAGCTGTTTTTT. The chain uses TRBV19 and TRBJ2-2; D is uncertain. This CDR3 contains 15 residues. V was pared by 1 base and J by 9 bases, with 15 bases between. In germline, CDR1 is LNHDA, CDR2 SQIVND (reference sequence). The variable domain in full, completed from reference TRBV19 and TRBJ2-2, reads DGGITQSPKYLFRKEGQNVTLSCEQNLNHDAMYWYRQDPGQGLRLIYYSQIVNDFQKGDIAEGYSVSREKKESFPLTVTSAQKNPTAFYLCASSIGPRGSWELFFGEGSRLTVL.

The gene calls are TRBV24-1 and TRBJ1-5; 8 bases line up with TRBD1. V lost 2 bases, J lost 1 base, and 9 bases stayed unmatched. The CDR3 is 18 amino acids. Germline V lookup: CDR1 KGHDR, CDR2 SFDVKD. CDR3 DNA: TGTGCCACCAGTGATTCTGACAGGGGAAAATCCAGCAATCAGCCCCAGCATTTT. It codes for CATSDSDRGKSSNQPQHF.

The rearrangement joins TRBV9 to TRBJ2-2; TRBD2 agrees at 14 bases. The CDR3 has 20 amino acids. V lost 4 bases and J lost 1; bases outside the gene matches: 12. Germline-derived CDR1 and CDR2 are SGDLS and YYNGEE. CDR3 residues: CASSPRLAGGHTKNTGELFF. The CDR3 nucleotides read TGTGCCAGCAGCCCGAGACTAGCGGGGGGGCATACAAAGAACACCGGGGAGCTGTTTTTT.

This sequence joins TRBV28 and TRBJ1-1; unclear D gene. V lost 6 bases and J 1 base, leaving 9 bases between the germline ends. The length of the CDR3 is 13 residues. In germline, CDR1 is MDHEN, CDR2 SYDVKM. CDR3 in amino acids: CASSYPRNTEAFF. In nucleotides, the CDR3 is TGTGCCAGCAGCTATCCTAGGAACACTGAAGCTTTCTTT.

The CDR3 sequence: CASSPRQGGQPQHF. In DNA, the CDR3 is TGCGCCAGCAGCCCCCGGCAGGGCGGTCAGCCCCAGCATTTT. V gene TRBV4-3 combines with J gene TRBJ1-5, with D maybe TRBD1 (5 bases). The CDR3 loop spans 14 amino acids. Germline V CDR1 and CDR2: LGHNA, YSLEER. V gave up 4 bases and J gave up 6 bases, with 13 bases separating them.

This rearrangement joins TRBV18 to TRBJ2-3; 14 nucleotides agree with TRBD2. From germline, CDR1 is KGHSH and CDR2 LQKENI. This CDR3 is built from 18 residues. The V segment lost 3 bases and the J segment 3 bases; nucleotides outside the gene matches: 8. CDR3 sequence: CASSPKEGLAGVTDTQYF. CDR3 sequence (DNA): TGTGCCAGCTCACCTAAAGAGGGACTAGCGGGAGTGACAGATACGCAGTATTTT.

The rearrangement uses TRBV3-1 (or the pseudogene TRBV3-2) and TRBJ2-4; D gene ambiguous. This CDR3 spans 13 amino acids. From germline, CDR1 is LGHDT and CDR2 YNNKEL (reference sequence). The V and J ends lost 0 bases and 12 bases respectively, with 12 bases between them. The CDR3, as DNA: TGTGCCAGCAGCCAAGATAGAACCGCCACTCAGTACTTC. Translated: CASSQDRTATQYF.

This clone is a singleton in its sample. The V gene is TRBV18, the J gene TRBJ2-6; D unresolved. Per germline, CDR1 KGHSH and CDR2 LQKENI. Trimming left V 3 bases short and J 2 bases short, with 2 bases between. This CDR3 spans 13 amino acids. CDR3 DNA: TGTGCCAGCTCACCGCCTGGGGCCAACGTCCTGACTTTC. Protein: CASSPPGANVLTF.

The genes are TRBV2 and TRBJ2-4, with 13 bases lining up with TRBD2. The CDR3 totals 17 residues. V lost 7 bases, J lost 0 bases, and 6 bases stayed unmatched. Germline CDR1 reads SNHLY; CDR2 reads FYNNEI. CDR3 residues: CASTRTSGGLAKNIQYF. The CDR3, as DNA: TGTGCCAGCACGAGGACTAGCGGGGGCTTAGCCAAAAACATTCAGTACTTC.

The rearrangement joins TRBV30 to TRBJ1-1; TRBD1 matches 7 bases. This CDR3 has 13 amino acids. The trim removed 8 bases at V and 1 base at J, leaving 7 bases unmatched. Germline V gene sequence: CDR1 GTSNPN, CDR2 SVGIG (reference sequence). The CDR3 region is CAALQGSNTEAFF. DNA of the CDR3: TGTGCCGCTTTACAGGGGTCGAACACTGAAGCTTTCTTT.

The chain uses TRBV5-8 and TRBJ2-6; D gene unclear. V was shortened by 7 bases and J by 4 bases, with 15 bases between the two germline ends. There are 15 residues in the CDR3. CDR1 and CDR2 (germline): SGHTS, YDEGEE. CDR3 protein: CASASRATGANVLTF. The CDR3 DNA is TGTGCCAGCGCTTCTAGGGCCACCGGGGCCAACGTCCTGACTTTC.

V gene TRBV4-3 combines with J gene TRBJ1-2; 10 nucleotides line up with TRBD1. J lost 9 bases, V lost 0 bases, and 7 bases had no gene match. Per germline, CDR1 LGHNA and CDR2 YSLEER. The CDR3 sequence is 15 residues long. As DNA, the CDR3 is TGCGCCAGCAGCCAAGATGGGACAGGGGTCGACAGCTACACCTTC. It is translated as CASSQDGTGVDSYTF.

This clone was seen once. V and J are TRBV7-9 and TRBJ2-7, with TRBD1 matching over 8 bases. V dropped 5 bases and J dropped 2; count of bases not matched to a gene: 17. Germline V gives CDR1 SEHNR, CDR2 FQNEAQ (reference sequence). This CDR3 contains 18 residues. The CDR3 nucleotides are TGTGCCAGCAGCCTCTTTAGGGGTCCGGGACAGGCCGCCTACGAGCAGTACTTC. Its translation: CASSLFRGPGQAAYEQYF. The whole variable domain, remainder taken from reference TRBV7-9 and TRBJ2-7, is DTGVSQNPRHKITKRGQNVTFRCDPISEHNRLYWYRQTLGQGPEFLTYFQNEAQLEKSRLLSDRFSAERPKGSFSTLEIQRTEQGDSAMYLCASSLFRGPGQAAYEQYFGPGTRLTVT.

V is TRBV5-1 and J is TRBJ2-5; 8 bases map to TRBD1. The CDR3 is made up of 15 amino acids. Germline CDR1 reads SGHRS; CDR2 reads YFSETQ. Germline trimming cut 4 bases from V and 1 base from J; bases unmatched to any gene: 6. CDR3 in amino acids: CASSPQTGGQETQYF. The DNA for the CDR3 is TGCGCCAGCAGCCCGCAAACAGGGGGCCAAGAGACCCAGTACTTC.

The chain recombines TRBV5-4 with TRBJ2-2, with 11 bases lining up with TRBD2. The CDR3 runs to 17 residues. Germline V gene sequence: CDR1 SGHNT, CDR2 YYREEE (reference sequence). The J segment lost 1 base and the V segment lost 0 bases, leaving 2 bases of the junction unmatched. The CDR3 sequence is CASSLASGRLNTGELFF. CDR3 DNA: TGTGCCAGCAGCTTGGCTAGCGGGAGGCTGAACACCGGGGAGCTGTTTTTT.

The chain links TRBV30 to TRBJ2-7; 8 nucleotides agree with TRBD1. Germline V lookup: CDR1 GTSNPN, CDR2 SVGIG (reference sequence). Unmatched junction bases numbered 8, after V lost 2 bases and J lost 5 bases. This CDR3 is 14 amino acids long. CDR3 sequence reads: CAWSPGQGINEQYF. The CDR3 region has the DNA TGTGCCTGGAGTCCCGGACAGGGTATCAACGAGCAGTACTTC.

The chain couples TRBV10-3 to TRBJ1-3, with D possibly TRBD1 on 5 matching bases. V lost 6 bases to trimming and J lost 0 bases, with 9 bases between them. The CDR3 sequence is 14 residues long. Germline CDR1 reads ENHRY; CDR2 reads SYGVKD. CDR3 residues: CAIRGTDSGNTIYF. The CDR3 nucleotides are TGTGCCATCAGAGGGACCGACTCTGGAAACACCATATATTTT.

This chain's CDR3 is CASSYRTPPGSHNEQFF. The CDR3 coding sequence is TGTGCCAGCAGTTACCGGACCCCTCCGGGTAGCCACAATGAGCAGTTCTTC. This chain links TRBV6-2 or TRBV6-3 with TRBJ2-1; D is ambiguous. CDR3 size: 17 residues. V lost 2 bases to trimming and J lost 5 bases, with 19 bases between them. CDR1 and CDR2 from the germline V gene are MNHEY and SVGEGT.

V and J are TRBV7-2 and TRBJ2-5; 7 bases line up with TRBD1. The CDR3 runs 14 residues. V shed 6 bases and J 3 bases; nucleotides not matched to a gene: 7. In germline, CDR1 is SGHTA, CDR2 FQGNSA. The chain's CDR3 is CASSRGQQEETQYF. CDR3 in DNA: TGTGCCAGCAGTCGGGGACAGCAAGAAGAGACCCAGTACTTC.

This clone was picked up one time. This chain joins TRBV2 and TRBJ2-2; no firm D call. The CDR3 loop spans 14 amino acids. Germline V gene data show CDR1 as SNHLY and CDR2 as FYNNEI. The V end was cut by 2 bases, the J end by 0 bases, with 4 bases between. The CDR3 reads CASSETPNTGELFF. DNA of the CDR3: TGTGCCAGCAGTGAAACACCGAACACCGGGGAGCTGTTTTTT.

The gene calls are TRBV7-9 and TRBJ1-2; D may be TRBD1 (6 bases). Germline lookup yields CDR1 SEHNR and CDR2 FQNEAQ (reference sequence). V was cut by 1 base and J by 3 bases, with 9 bases left in between. The CDR3 contains 14 residues. In DNA form, the CDR3 reads TGTGCCAGCAGCTTAGTGGGGGGGCACTATGGCTACACCTTC. It translates to CASSLVGGHYGYTF. The whole variable domain, remainder taken from reference TRBV7-9 and TRBJ1-2, is DTGVSQNPRHKITKRGQNVTFRCDPISEHNRLYWYRQTLGQGPEFLTYFQNEAQLEKSRLLSDRFSAERPKGSFSTLEIQRTEQGDSAMYLCASSLVGGHYGYTFGSGTRLTVV.

The V gene is TRBV28, the J gene TRBJ2-7; tentative D call: TRBD2 (6 bases). Germline CDR1 reads MDHEN; CDR2 reads SYDVKM. Trimming shortened V by 5 bases and J by 4 bases, and 18 bases separated the two germline ends. The CDR3 has 15 amino acids. The CDR3 nucleotides read TGTGCCAGCAGTGTGAGCGGCGGTGGGGGGTACGAGCAGTACTTC. It is translated as CASSVSGGGGYEQYF.

The table lists this clone with a few counts. The gene calls are TRBV7-9 and TRBJ2-7, with TRBD1 identical over 10 bases. V shed 4 bases and J 2 bases; nucleotides not matched to a gene: 8. Germline CDR1 reads SEHNR; CDR2 reads FQNEAQ (reference sequence). The CDR3 is 16 amino acids. The CDR3 here is CASSSTGTGVTYEQYF. The CDR3 nucleotides are TGTGCCAGCAGCTCCACCGGGACAGGGGTTACCTACGAGCAGTACTTC.

J is TRBJ2-1 and V is TRBV6-2 or TRBV6-3; D is undetermined. The V and J ends lost 4 bases and 0 bases respectively, with 10 bases between them. The length of the CDR3 is 15 residues. Germline assignment: CDR1 MNHEY and CDR2 SVGEGT. The CDR3 bases are TGTGCCAGCAGTTCCCAGGTCGCCTCCTACAATGAGCAGTTCTTC. Encoded protein: CASSSQVASYNEQFF.

This clone was seen only a few times. The V call is TRBV27, the J call TRBJ2-7; either TRBD1 or TRBD2 may fit D (6 bases each). Germline CDR1 is MNHEY and CDR2 is SMNVEV (reference sequence). Trimming shortened V by 6 bases and J by 6 bases, and 18 bases separated the two germline ends. CDR3 size: 14 residues. CDR3 DNA: TGTGCCAGCAGCCTCTTTCAGGGGACTGGCGAGCAGTACTTC. The encoded protein is CASSLFQGTGEQYF.

Details on this clone: One end of the junction does not line up with germline, which may come from a read error. The CDR3, as DNA: TGTGCCAGCATTTACAGGGGGCTAAGCAATCAGCCCCAGCATTTT. Translation gives CASIYRGLSNQPQHF. This chain connects TRBV6-5 to TRBJ1-5, with 9 bases matching TRBD1. Looked up from germline, CDR1 is MNHEY and CDR2 is SVGAGI. The CDR3 totals 15 residues.